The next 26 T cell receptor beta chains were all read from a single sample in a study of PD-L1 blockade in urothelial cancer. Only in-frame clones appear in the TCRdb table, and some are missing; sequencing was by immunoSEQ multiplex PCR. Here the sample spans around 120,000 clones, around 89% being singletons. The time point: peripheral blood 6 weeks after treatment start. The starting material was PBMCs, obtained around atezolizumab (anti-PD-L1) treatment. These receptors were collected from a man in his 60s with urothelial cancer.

CDR3 in amino acids: CASSLSQGGGYGYTF. The CDR3 nucleotides read TGTGCCAGCAGCTTATCCCAGGGTGGTGGCTATGGCTACACCTTC. V usage is TRBV7-9 and J usage is TRBJ1-2; tentative D call: TRBD1 (5 bases). CDR1 is SEHNR, CDR2 FQNEAQ, per germline (reference sequence). CDR3 length: 15 residues. The V end lost 2 bases, the J end lost 4 bases, and 14 bases lay between the germline ends. The full variable domain, in which reference TRBV7-9 and TRBJ1-2 provide the parts outside the CDR3, is DTGVSQNPRHKITKRGQNVTFRCDPISEHNRLYWYRQTLGQGPEFLTYFQNEAQLEKSRLLSDRFSAERPKGSFSTLEIQRTEQGDSAMYLCASSLSQGGGYGYTFGSGTRLTVV.

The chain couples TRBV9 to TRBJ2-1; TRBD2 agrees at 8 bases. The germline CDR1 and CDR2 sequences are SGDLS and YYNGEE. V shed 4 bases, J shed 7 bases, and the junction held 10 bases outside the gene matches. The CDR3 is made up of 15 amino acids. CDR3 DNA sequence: TGTGCCAGCAGCCAAACCGGGACTAGTTCTAATGAGCAGTTCTTC. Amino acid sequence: CASSQTGTSSNEQFF.

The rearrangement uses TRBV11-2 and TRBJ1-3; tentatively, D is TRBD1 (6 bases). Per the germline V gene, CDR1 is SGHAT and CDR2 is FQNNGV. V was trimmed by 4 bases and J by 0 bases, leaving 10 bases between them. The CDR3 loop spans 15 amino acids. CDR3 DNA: TGTGCCAGCAGCTGGGACACGAGCTCTGGAAACACCATATATTTT. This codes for CASSWDTSSGNTIYF.

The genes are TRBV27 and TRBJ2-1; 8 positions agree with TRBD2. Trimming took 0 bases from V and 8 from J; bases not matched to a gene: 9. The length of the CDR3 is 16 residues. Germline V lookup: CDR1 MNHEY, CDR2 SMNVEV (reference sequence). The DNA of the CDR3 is TGTGCCAGCAGTTTATCTCCCGGGAGGGCCGGGGATGAGCAGTTCTTC. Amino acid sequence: CASSLSPGRAGDEQFF.

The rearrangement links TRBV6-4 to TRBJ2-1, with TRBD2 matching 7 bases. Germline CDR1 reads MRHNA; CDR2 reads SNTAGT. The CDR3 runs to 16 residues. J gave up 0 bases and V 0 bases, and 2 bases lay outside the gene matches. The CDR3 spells CASSDSGGSSYNEQFF. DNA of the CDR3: TGTGCCAGCAGTGACTCGGGCGGGAGCTCCTACAATGAGCAGTTCTTC.

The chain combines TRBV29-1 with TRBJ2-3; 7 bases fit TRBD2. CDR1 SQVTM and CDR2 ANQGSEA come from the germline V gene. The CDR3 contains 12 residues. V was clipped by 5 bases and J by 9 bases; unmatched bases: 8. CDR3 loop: CSVRWGGETQYF. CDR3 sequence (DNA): TGCAGCGTTCGATGGGGGGGTGAGACGCAGTATTTT.

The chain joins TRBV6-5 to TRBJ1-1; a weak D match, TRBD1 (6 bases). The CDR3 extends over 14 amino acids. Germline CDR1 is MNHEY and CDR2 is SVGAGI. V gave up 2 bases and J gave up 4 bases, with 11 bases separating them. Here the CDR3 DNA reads TGTGCCAGCAGTTACGTGACAGGTCTCACTGAAGCTTTCTTT. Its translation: CASSYVTGLTEAFF.

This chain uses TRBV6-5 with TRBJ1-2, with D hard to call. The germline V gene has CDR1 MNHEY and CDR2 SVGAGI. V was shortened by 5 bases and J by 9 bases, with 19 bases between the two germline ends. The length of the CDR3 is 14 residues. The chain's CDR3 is CASSPSQTPSRYTF. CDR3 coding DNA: TGTGCCAGCAGTCCTAGCCAGACGCCTTCGCGCTACACCTTC.

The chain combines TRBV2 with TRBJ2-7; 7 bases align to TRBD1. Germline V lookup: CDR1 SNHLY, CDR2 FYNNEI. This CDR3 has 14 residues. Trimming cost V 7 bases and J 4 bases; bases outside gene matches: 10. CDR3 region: CASNYGTERYEQYF. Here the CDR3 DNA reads TGTGCCAGCAACTATGGGACAGAACGATACGAGCAGTACTTC.

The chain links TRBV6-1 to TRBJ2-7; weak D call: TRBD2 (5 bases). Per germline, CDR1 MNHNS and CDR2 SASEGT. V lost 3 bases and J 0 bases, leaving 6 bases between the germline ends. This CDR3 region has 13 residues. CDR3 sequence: CASSDSVSYEQYF. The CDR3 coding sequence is TGTGCCAGCAGTGATAGCGTCTCCTACGAGCAGTACTTC.

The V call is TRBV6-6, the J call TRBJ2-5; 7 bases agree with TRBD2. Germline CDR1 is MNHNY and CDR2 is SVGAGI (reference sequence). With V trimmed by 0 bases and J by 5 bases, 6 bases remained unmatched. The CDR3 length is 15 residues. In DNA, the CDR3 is TGTGCCAGCAGTTACTCGAGGACTAGTGCTGAGACCCAGTACTTC. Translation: CASSYSRTSAETQYF.

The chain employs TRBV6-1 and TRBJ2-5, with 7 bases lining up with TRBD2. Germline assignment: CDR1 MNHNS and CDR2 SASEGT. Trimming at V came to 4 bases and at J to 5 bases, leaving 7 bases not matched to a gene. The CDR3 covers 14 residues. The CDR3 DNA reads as TGTGCCAGCAGTGTGCAGGGAGGGGCGGAGACCCAGTACTTC. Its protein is CASSVQGGAETQYF.

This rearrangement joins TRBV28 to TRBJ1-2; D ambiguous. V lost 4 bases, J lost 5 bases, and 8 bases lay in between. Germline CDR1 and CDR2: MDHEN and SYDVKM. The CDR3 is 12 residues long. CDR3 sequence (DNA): TGTGCCAGCAGTTCCACAGTATATGGCTACACCTTC. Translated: CASSSTVYGYTF.

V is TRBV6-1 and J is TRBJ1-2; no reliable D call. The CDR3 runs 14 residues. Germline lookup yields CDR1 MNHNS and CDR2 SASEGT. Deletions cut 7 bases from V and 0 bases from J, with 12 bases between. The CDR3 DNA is TGTGCCAGCAATCGGGATTTAGCTAACTATGGCTACACCTTC. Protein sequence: CASNRDLANYGYTF.

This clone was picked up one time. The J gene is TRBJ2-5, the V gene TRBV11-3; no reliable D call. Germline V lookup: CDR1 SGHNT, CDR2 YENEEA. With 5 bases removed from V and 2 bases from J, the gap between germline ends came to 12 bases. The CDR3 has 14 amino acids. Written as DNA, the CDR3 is TGTGCCAGCAGCAGAATAGAGGTGCAAGAGACCCAGTACTTC. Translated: CASSRIEVQETQYF.

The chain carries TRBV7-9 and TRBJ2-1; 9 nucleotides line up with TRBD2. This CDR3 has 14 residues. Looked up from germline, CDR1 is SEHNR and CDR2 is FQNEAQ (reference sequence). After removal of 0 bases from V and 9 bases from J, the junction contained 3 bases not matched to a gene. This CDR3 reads CASSLAGLAVEQFF. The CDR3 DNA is TGTGCCAGCAGCTTAGCGGGACTAGCAGTTGAGCAGTTCTTC.

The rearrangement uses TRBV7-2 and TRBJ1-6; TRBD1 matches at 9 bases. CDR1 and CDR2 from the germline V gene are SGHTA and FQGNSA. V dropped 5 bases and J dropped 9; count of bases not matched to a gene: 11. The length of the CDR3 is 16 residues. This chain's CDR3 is CASSPQPGQGLSPLHF. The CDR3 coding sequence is TGTGCCAGCAGCCCCCAGCCGGGACAGGGCCTTTCACCCCTCCACTTT.

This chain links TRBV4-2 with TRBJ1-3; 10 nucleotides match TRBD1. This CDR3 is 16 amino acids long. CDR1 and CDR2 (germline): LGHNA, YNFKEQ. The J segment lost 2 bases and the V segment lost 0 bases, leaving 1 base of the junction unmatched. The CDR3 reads CASSQEGTGAGNTIYF. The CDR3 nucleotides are TGTGCCAGCAGCCAAGAAGGGACAGGGGCTGGAAACACCATATATTTT.

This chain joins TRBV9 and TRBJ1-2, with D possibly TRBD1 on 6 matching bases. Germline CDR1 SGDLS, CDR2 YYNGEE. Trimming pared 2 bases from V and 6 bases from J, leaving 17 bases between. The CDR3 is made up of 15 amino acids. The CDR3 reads CASSVTDRSDHGYTF. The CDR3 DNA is TGTGCCAGCAGCGTGACCGACAGGAGTGACCATGGCTACACCTTC.

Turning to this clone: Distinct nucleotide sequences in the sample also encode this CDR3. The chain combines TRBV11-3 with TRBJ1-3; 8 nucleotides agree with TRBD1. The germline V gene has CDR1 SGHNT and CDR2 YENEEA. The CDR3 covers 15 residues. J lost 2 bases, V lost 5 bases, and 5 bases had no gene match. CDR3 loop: CASSPGQGPGNTIYF. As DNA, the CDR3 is TGTGCCAGCAGCCCCGGACAGGGCCCTGGAAACACCATATATTTT.

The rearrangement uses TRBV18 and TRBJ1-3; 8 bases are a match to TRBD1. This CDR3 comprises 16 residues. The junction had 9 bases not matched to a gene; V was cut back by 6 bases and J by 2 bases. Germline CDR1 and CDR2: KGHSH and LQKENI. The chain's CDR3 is CASSIQVTGAGNTIYF. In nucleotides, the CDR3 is TGTGCCAGCTCCATCCAAGTGACAGGGGCTGGAAACACCATATATTTT.

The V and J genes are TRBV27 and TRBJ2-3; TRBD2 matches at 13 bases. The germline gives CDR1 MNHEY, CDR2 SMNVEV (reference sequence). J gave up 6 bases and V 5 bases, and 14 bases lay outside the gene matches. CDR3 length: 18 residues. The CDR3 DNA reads TGTGCCAGCAGTACCTTGGGACTAGCGGGATCCCAGGTGGATACGCAGTATTTT. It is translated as CASSTLGLAGSQVDTQYF.

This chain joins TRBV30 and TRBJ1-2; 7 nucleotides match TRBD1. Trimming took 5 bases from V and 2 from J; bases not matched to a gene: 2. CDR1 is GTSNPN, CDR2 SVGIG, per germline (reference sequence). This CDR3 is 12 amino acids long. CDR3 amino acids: CAWAGGNYGYTF. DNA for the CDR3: TGTGCCTGGGCAGGGGGGAACTATGGCTACACCTTC.

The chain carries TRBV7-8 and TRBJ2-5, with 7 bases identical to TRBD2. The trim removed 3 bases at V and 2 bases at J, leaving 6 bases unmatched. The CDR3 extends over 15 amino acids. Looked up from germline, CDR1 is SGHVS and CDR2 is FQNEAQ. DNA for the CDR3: TGTGCCAGCAGCTTGGTGGGGGGGTTTCAAGAGACCCAGTACTTC. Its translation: CASSLVGGFQETQYF.

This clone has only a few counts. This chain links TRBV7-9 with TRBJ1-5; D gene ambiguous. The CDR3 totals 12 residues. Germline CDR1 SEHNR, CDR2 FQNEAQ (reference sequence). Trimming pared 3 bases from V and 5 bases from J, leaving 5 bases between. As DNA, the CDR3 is TGTGCCAGCAGCTTGGAGGATCAGCCCCAGCATTTT. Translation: CASSLEDQPQHF. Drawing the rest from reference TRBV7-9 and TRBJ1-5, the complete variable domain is DTGVSQNPRHKITKRGQNVTFRCDPISEHNRLYWYRQTLGQGPEFLTYFQNEAQLEKSRLLSDRFSAERPKGSFSTLEIQRTEQGDSAMYLCASSLEDQPQHFGDGTRLSIL.

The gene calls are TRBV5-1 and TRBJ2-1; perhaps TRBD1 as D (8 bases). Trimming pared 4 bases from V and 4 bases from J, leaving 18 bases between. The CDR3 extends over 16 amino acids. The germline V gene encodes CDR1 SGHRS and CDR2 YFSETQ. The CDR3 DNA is TGCGCCAGCAGCGAGGACAGGGCTAGCGGTTACAATGAGCAGTTCTTC. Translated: CASSEDRASGYNEQFF.